Each of the 16 T cell receptor beta chains below was sequenced from the same sample in a study of blood T cell repertoires in COVID-19. The assay was immunoSEQ multiplex PCR, and TCRdb's table has in-frame clones only and misses some. The sample lists roughly 330,000 clones; approximately 87% were seen once. Sequencing input: peripheral blood. The receptors were sampled from a woman between 45 and 65 years old with active or convalescent COVID-19.

The chain joins TRBV25-1 to TRBJ1-1; TRBD1 aligns across 8 bases. CDR3 length: 14 residues. Germline CDR1 and CDR2: MGHDK and SYGVNS. V gave up 6 bases and J gave up 4 bases; unmatched junction bases: 7. The CDR3 is CASRPPGGTTEAFF. The CDR3 bases are TGTGCCAGCAGGCCTCCAGGGGGCACCACTGAAGCTTTCTTT.

This chain connects TRBV5-4 to TRBJ1-2; 7 bases align to TRBD1. The V segment lost 4 bases and the J segment 5 bases; nucleotides outside the gene matches: 8. Germline CDR1 SGHNT, CDR2 YYREEE (reference sequence). This CDR3 contains 14 residues. CDR3 residues: CASSPDRERYGYTF. The CDR3 nucleotides are TGTGCCAGCAGCCCTGACAGGGAGCGGTATGGCTACACCTTC.

The chain joins TRBV20-1 to TRBJ1-6, with 9 bases identical to TRBD1. This CDR3 contains 14 residues. Trimming at V came to 6 bases and at J to 9 bases, leaving 9 bases not matched to a gene. Per the germline V gene, CDR1 is DFQATT and CDR2 is SNEGSKA (reference sequence). The CDR3 here is CSASNRGQFSPLHF. The CDR3 nucleotides read TGCAGTGCCAGTAACAGGGGGCAGTTTTCACCCCTCCACTTT.

The CDR3 coding sequence is TGTGCCAGCACCAAACGACAGGGCACAGATACGCAGTATTTT. Protein: CASTKRQGTDTQYF. The rearrangement uses TRBV6-5 and TRBJ2-3; the D gene is possibly TRBD1 (6 bases). CDR1 MNHEY and CDR2 SVGAGI come from the germline V gene. Trimming shortened V by 7 bases and J by 1 base, and 12 bases separated the two germline ends. The CDR3 is 14 amino acids.

J is TRBJ2-3 and V is TRBV7-2, with 9 bases matching TRBD2. J lost 6 bases, V lost 3 bases, and 10 bases had no gene match. Germline V lookup: CDR1 SGHTA, CDR2 FQGNSA. The CDR3 loop spans 16 amino acids. CDR3 DNA sequence: TGTGCCAGCAGCTTTACGGTAGCGGGAGTTGCCGATACGCAGTATTTT. Amino acid sequence: CASSFTVAGVADTQYF.

CDR3 protein: CASSLSLTVEQFF. The CDR3 DNA is TGTGCCAGCAGCCTTTCGCTAACGGTTGAGCAGTTCTTC. The rearrangement uses TRBV11-2 and TRBJ2-1; no reliable D call. Germline CDR1 is SGHAT and CDR2 is FQNNGV. The CDR3 runs 13 residues. V lost 5 bases and J lost 9, with 14 bases in between.

The genes are TRBV19 and TRBJ1-2; 8 bases fit TRBD1. The length of the CDR3 is 12 residues. Germline values: CDR1 LNHDA, CDR2 SQIVND (reference sequence). V was clipped by 8 bases and J by 2 bases; unmatched bases: 1. The CDR3 nucleotides read TGTGCCAGTCGGACAGGGAACTATGGCTACACCTTC. This sequence encodes CASRTGNYGYTF.

The DNA of the CDR3 is TGTGCCATCAGTGGAAAGGACATCACCGGGGAGCTGTTTTTT. Translated: CAISGKDITGELFF. The chain recombines TRBV10-3 with TRBJ2-2, with TRBD1 as a possible D gene (5 bases). The germline V and J ends were trimmed by 4 bases and 4 bases, with 10 bases remaining between them. CDR1 is ENHRY and CDR2 is SYGVKD in the germline V gene. This CDR3 comprises 14 residues.

This clone has a single count. The J gene is TRBJ1-2, the V gene TRBV7-6, with 7 bases identical to TRBD1. Germline V gives CDR1 SGHVS, CDR2 FNYEAQ. The CDR3 is 16 residues long. Germline trimming cut 6 bases from V and 2 bases from J; bases unmatched to any gene: 12. CDR3 residues: CASSPWGVTGNYGYTF. Written as DNA, the CDR3 is TGTGCCAGCAGTCCCTGGGGCGTGACAGGGAACTATGGCTACACCTTC. Supplemented by reference TRBV7-6 and TRBJ1-2, the full variable domain reads GAGVSQSPRYKVTKRGQDVALRCDPISGHVSLYWYRQALGQGPEFLTYFNYEAQQDKSGLPNDRFSAERPEGSISTLTIQRTEQRDSAMYRCASSPWGVTGNYGYTFGSGTRLTVV.

The gene calls are TRBV12-3 or TRBV12-4 and TRBJ2-1; maybe TRBD1 (5 bases). V dropped 5 bases and J dropped 4 bases, with 9 bases sitting between them. The CDR3 has 13 amino acids. In DNA, the CDR3 is TGTGCCAGCAGTCGAAGGGGATACAATGAGCAGTTCTTC. Translated: CASSRRGYNEQFF.

The V and J genes are TRBV28 and TRBJ2-1, with a weak D call TRBD2 (6 bases). The CDR3 spans 12 residues. Looked up from germline, CDR1 is MDHEN and CDR2 is SYDVKM. V was clipped by 2 bases and J by 13 bases, with 12 bases between them. CDR3 sequence reads: CASSLTEGKQFF. The CDR3 nucleotides are TGTGCCAGCAGTTTAACGGAGGGGAAACAGTTCTTC.

This clone was recorded once. This chain uses TRBV9 with TRBJ1-2; D is perhaps TRBD1 (6 bases). Germline loops: CDR1 SGDLS, CDR2 YYNGEE. There are 12 residues in the CDR3. The germline V and J ends were trimmed by 2 bases and 7 bases, with 9 bases remaining between them. The chain's CDR3 is CASSVGRGGYTF. The CDR3 DNA follows: TGTGCCAGCAGCGTGGGCAGGGGTGGCTACACCTTC.

The CDR3 coding sequence is TGTGCCAGCAACGACAGGGGGCCCGGAAACACCATATATTTT. It codes for CASNDRGPGNTIYF. V and J are TRBV7-9 and TRBJ1-3; TRBD1 matches at 10 bases. Germline assignment: CDR1 SEHNR and CDR2 FQNEAQ (reference sequence). This CDR3 is 14 amino acids long. J lost 4 bases, V lost 7 bases, and 4 bases had no gene match.

The V gene is TRBV7-9, the J gene TRBJ2-2; 7 positions match TRBD1. The CDR3 consists of 17 residues. The V segment lost 5 bases and the J segment 1 base; nucleotides outside the gene matches: 10. Per germline, CDR1 SEHNR and CDR2 FQNEAQ (reference sequence). CDR3 amino acids: CASSTKGQTKNTGELFF. DNA for the CDR3: TGTGCCAGCAGCACGAAGGGACAGACCAAGAACACCGGGGAGCTGTTTTTT.

The rearrangement uses TRBV29-1 and TRBJ1-2; a weak D match, TRBD1 (6 bases). Between the trimmed V and J ends, which lost 6 bases and 7 bases, there was a span of 18 bases. This CDR3 contains 13 residues. Per the germline V gene, CDR1 is SQVTM and CDR2 is ANQGSEA. The CDR3 protein is CSVIGQGNTGYTF. The CDR3 DNA is TGCAGCGTAATAGGCCAGGGGAATACTGGCTACACCTTC.

The chain links TRBV28 to TRBJ1-6, with a weak D call TRBD1 (5 bases). The CDR3 sequence is 14 residues long. Germline values: CDR1 MDHEN, CDR2 SYDVKM. The V end lost 6 bases, the J end lost 2 bases, and 8 bases lay between the germline ends. The CDR3 bases are TGTGCCAGCAGCAAGGACACCTATAATTCACCCCTCCACTTT. This codes for CASSKDTYNSPLHF.